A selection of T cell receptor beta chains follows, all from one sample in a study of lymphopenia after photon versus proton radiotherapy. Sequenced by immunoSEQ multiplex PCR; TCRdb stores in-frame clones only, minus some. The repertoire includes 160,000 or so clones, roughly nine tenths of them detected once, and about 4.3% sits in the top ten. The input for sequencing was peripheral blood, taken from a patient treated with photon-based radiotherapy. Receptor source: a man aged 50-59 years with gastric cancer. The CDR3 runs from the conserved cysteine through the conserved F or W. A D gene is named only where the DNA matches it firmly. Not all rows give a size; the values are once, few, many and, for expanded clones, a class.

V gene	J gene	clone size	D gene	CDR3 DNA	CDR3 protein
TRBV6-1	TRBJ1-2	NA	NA	TGTGCCAGCAGTGAAGACACGGGGCTCTATGGCTACACCTTC	CASSEDTGLYGYTF
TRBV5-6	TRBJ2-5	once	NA	TGTGCCAGCAGCTTGGAAACTAGTATGGAGACCCAGTACTTC	CASSLETSMETQYF
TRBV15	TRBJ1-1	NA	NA	TGTGCCACCAGCAGAGAAGGCGCAGTGAACACTGAAGCTTTCTTT	CATSREGAVNTEAFF
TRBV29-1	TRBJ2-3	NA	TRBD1	TGCAGCGTTAACAGGGGACCTAGCACAGATACGCAGTATTTT	CSVNRGPSTDTQYF
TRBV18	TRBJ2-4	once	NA	TGTGCCAGCTCACCAGTCTCTTCGGGCAAAAACATTCAGTACTTC	CASSPVSSGKNIQYF
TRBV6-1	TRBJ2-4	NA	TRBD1	TGTGCCAGCAGGGAGCCCGGGACAGGGAAGAACATTCAGTACTTC	CASREPGTGKNIQYF
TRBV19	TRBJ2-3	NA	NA	TGTGCCAGTAGTATCGGGGTGGGGCGGAGCACAGATACGCAGTATTTT	CASSIGVGRSTDTQYF
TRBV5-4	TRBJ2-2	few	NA	TGTGCCAGCAGCTTGCGGCGCTGGGGCACCGGGGAGCTGTTTTTT	CASSLRRWGTGELFF
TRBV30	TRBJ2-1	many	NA	TGTGCCTGGAGTGGAGGGGGGGTCACCTACAATGAGCAGTTCTTC	CAWSGGGVTYNEQFF
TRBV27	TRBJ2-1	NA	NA	TGTGCCAGCAGTTCGAAGCGGACCATACTCTACAATGAGCAGTTCTTC	CASSSKRTILYNEQFF
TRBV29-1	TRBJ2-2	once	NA	TGCAGCGTTGATGTGCGGCAGGGGATCTCCACCGGGGAGCTGTTTTTT	CSVDVRQGISTGELFF
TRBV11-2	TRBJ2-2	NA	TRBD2	TGTGCCAGCAGCTTAGGAAGGCGGACTAGCGAGAACACCGGGGAGCTGTTTTTT	CASSLGRRTSENTGELFF
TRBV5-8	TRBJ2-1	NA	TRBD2	TGTGCCAGCAGCTTGAGGATCAGCGGGAGGGCATACAATGAGCAGTTCTTC	CASSLRISGRAYNEQFF
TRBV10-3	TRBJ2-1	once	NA	TGTGCCATCAGTGAGGGGGCCAACGCCTACAATGAGCAGTTCTTC	CAISEGANAYNEQFF
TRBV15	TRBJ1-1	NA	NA	TGTGCCACCAGCAGAGATCCAGGGCTGAACACTGAAGCTTTCTTT	CATSRDPGLNTEAFF
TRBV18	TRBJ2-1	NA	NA	TGTGCCAGCTCACCAGGAGTTAATGAGCAGTTCTTC	CASSPGVNEQFF
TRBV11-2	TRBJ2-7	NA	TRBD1	TGTGCCAGCAGCGAGGACAGGTCCTACGAGCAGTACTTC	CASSEDRSYEQYF
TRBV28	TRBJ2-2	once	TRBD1	TGTGCCAGCAGACCGGACAGGCTGAACACCGGGGAGCTGTTTTTT	CASRPDRLNTGELFF
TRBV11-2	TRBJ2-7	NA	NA	TGTGCCAGCAGCGCCCTGCGCGAGCAGTACTTC	CASSALREQYF
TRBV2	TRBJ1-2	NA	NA	TGTGCCAGCAGTGCACAACTAACTGAGACGGTCCTCTATGGCTACACCTTC	CASSAQLTETVLYGYTF
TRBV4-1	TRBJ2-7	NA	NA	TGCGCCAGCAGCCAAGAGGTGGGAGGATCCTACGAGCAGTACTTC	CASSQEVGGSYEQYF
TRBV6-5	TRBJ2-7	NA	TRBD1	TGTGCCAGCAGTTACTCTATCACAGGGGGCAGCTACGAGCAGTACTTC	CASSYSITGGSYEQYF
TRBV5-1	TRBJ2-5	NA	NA	TGCGCCAGCAGCTTGGATTCAGGGAGACAAGAGACCCAGTACTTC	CASSLDSGRQETQYF
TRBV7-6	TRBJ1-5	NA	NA	TGTGCCAGCAGCCCCTCCGGAGGGAGTTCAAATCAGCCCCAGCATTTT	CASSPSGGSSNQPQHF
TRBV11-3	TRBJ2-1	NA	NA	TGTGCCAGCAGCTTTGGTGGGAGACGTGCTGGTGAGCAGTTCTTC	CASSFGGRRAGEQFF
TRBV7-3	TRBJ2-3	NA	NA	TGTGCCAGCAGCCTCAGCACAGATACGCAGTATTTT	CASSLSTDTQYF
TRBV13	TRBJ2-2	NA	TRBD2	TGTGCCAGCAGCTTAAGATTAGCGGGAGGTGGTACCGGGGAGCTGTTTTTT	CASSLRLAGGGTGELFF
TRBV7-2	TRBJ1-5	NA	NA	TGTGCCAGCAGCTTGAATCTCAATCAGCCCCAGCATTTT	CASSLNLNQPQHF
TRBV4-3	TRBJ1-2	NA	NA	TGCGCCAGCAGCCAAGACTACAGCGTTCCTAACTATGGCTACACCTTC	CASSQDYSVPNYGYTF
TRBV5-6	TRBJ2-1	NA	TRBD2	TGTGCCAGCAGCTTCGAGGGTAGGGGACTAGCGGGGTACAATGAGCAGTTCTTC	CASSFEGRGLAGYNEQFF
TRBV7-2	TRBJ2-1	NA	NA	TGTGCCAGCAGCTTGCTCGCGAGTTACAATGAGCAGTTCTTC	CASSLLASYNEQFF
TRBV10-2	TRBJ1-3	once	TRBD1	TGCGCCAGCAGTCCGGGACAGACGGGAAACACCATATATTTT	CASSPGQTGNTIYF
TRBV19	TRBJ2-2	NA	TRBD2	TGTGCCAGTAGACTCCCGGGAGGGATCCACGGGGAGCTGTTTTTT	CASRLPGGIHGELFF
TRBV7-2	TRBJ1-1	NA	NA	TGTGCCAGCAGCTTACTCCAAGACACTGAAGCTTTCTTT	CASSLLQDTEAFF
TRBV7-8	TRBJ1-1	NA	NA	TGTGCCAGCAGCTTTGAGGGGGGGATGAACACTGAAGCTTTCTTT	CASSFEGGMNTEAFF
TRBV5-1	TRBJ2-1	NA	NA	TGCGCCAGCAGCTGGGTAGCGGTTGCGACCTACAATGAGCAGTTCTTC	CASSWVAVATYNEQFF
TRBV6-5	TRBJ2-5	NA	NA	TGTGCCAGCAGCGACCCGGGACGGACCCAAGAGACCCAGTACTTC	CASSDPGRTQETQYF
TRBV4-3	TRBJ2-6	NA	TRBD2	TGCGCCAGCAGCCAAGGGGCTAGCGGGAGTACTGGGGCCAACGTCCTGACTTTC	CASSQGASGSTGANVLTF
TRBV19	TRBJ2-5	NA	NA	TGTGCCAGTAGTATTAACCAAGAGACCCAGTACTTC	CASSINQETQYF
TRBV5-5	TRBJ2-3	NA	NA	TGTGCCAGCAGCTTGGCCCCGGGTTTGGGCACAGATACGCAGTATTTT	CASSLAPGLGTDTQYF
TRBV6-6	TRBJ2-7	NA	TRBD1	TGTGCCAGCGCTTCCCCTCCGGGACAGAGTTCCTACGAGCAGTACTTC	CASASPPGQSSYEQYF
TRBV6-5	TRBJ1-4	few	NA	TGTGCCAGCAGTTTGAGGGGACATGGGAATGAAAAACTGTTTTTT	CASSLRGHGNEKLFF
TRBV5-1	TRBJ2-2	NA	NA	TGCGCCAGCAGCTTGGTGTCGGGAGCGACGAACACCGGGGAGCTGTTTTTT	CASSLVSGATNTGELFF
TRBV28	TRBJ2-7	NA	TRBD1	TGTGCCAGCATCCACAGGGGTGTCTCCTACGAGCAGTACTTC	CASIHRGVSYEQYF
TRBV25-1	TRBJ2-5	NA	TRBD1	TGTGCCAGCAGACCGGGACAGGGAGGGGGAGAGACCCAGTACTTC	CASRPGQGGGETQYF